Listed below are T cell receptor beta chains from one sample, sequenced in a study of tumor and adjacent non-tumor tissue in lung cancer. TCRdb itself ran the multiplex PCR reads through MiXCR, one entry per CDR3 protein. The sample carries 40,000 to 55,000 distinct CDR3 sequences, 60% to 80% recorded once. The sample taken for sequencing was distant non-tumor lung tissue. Receptor source: a woman in her sixties with non-small cell lung cancer. The CDR3 runs from the conserved cysteine through the conserved F or W. Fields, in order: D gene, V gene, clone size, J gene, CDR3 protein, CDR3 DNA. A D gene is named only where the DNA matches it firmly. Expanded clones get a size class; other rows say once, few or many, or leave the size out.

NA	TRBV27	NA	TRBJ1-5	CASGTPSNQPQQF	TGTGCCAGCGGGACACCAAGCAATCAGCCCCAGCAATTT
NA	TRBV28	NA	TRBJ1-3	CASRKLGGNCVDTIYF	TGTGCCAGCAGGAAGTTGGGGGGAAACTGTGTGGACACCATATACTTT
TRBD2	TRBV28	many	TRBJ2-7	CASSLGGDKRMEQYF	TGTGCCAGCTCCCTGGGAGGGGATAAAAGAATGGAGCAGTACTTC
NA	TRBV4-3	NA	TRBJ1-6	CPSSQESQVWSPLHF	TGCCCCAGCAGCCAAGAGTCCCAGGTTTGGTCACCCCTCCACTTT
TRBD1	TRBV30	many	TRBJ1-1	CACKTTGGAEAFF	TGTGCCTGCAAAACGACAGGGGGCGCCGAAGCTTTCTTT
NA	TRBV30	NA	TRBJ1-1	CVWRVRGGRGTEAFF	TGTGTCTGGAGAGTACGTGGGGGCAGGGGCACTGAAGCTTTCTTT
TRBD2	TRBV19	few	TRBJ2-3	CASSTGLAGPVTQYF	TGTGCCAGTAGTACGGGACTAGCGGGACCAGTTACGCAGTATTTT
NA	TRBV28	NA	TRBJ2-7	CAMSLNIVGGEQYF	TGTGCCATGAGCTTAAATATAGTGGGCGGCGAGCAGTACTTC
NA	TRBV11-3	NA	TRBJ1-6	CVCSLEDRYNSPLHF	TGTGTCTGCAGCTTAGAAGACAGATATAATTCACCCCTCCACTTT
NA	TRBV6-6	once	TRBJ1-2	CVGSQWQANYGYTF	TGTGTCGGCAGTCAGTGGCAGGCTAACTATGGCTACACCTTC
NA	TRBV28	NA	TRBJ1-2	CVGRSPQTGNYGYTF	TGTGTCGGCAGATCACCACAGACGGGGAACTATGGCTACACCTTC
TRBD1	TRBV29-1	NA	TRBJ2-7	CSVKLRQGTSYEQYF	TGCAGCGTTAAGCTCCGACAGGGGACTTCCTACGAGCAGTATTTC
NA	TRBV12-3/TRBV12-4	NA	TRBJ2-2	CASSRDGLNTGELFF	TGTGCCAGCAGCCGGGACGGGCTTAACACCGGGGAGCTGTTTTTT
TRBD2	TRBV11-1	NA	TRBJ2-1	CANSLDGGKDEQFF	TGTGCCAACAGCTTAGACGGGGGGAAGGATGAGCAGTTCTTC
NA	TRBV20-1	NA	TRBJ2-1	CGARSSEMGRGEQFF	TGCGGTGCTAGAAGTAGCGAGATGGGTCGGGGTGAGCAGTTCTTC
TRBD2	TRBV11-1	NA	TRBJ2-1	CASDLLSGRAPEKNEQFF	TGTGCCAGTGACTTACTTTCCGGGAGGGCCCCCGAGAAGAATGAGCAGTTCTTC
TRBD2	TRBV28	NA	TRBJ2-5	CASSTRGERETQYF	TGTGCCAGCAGCACACGGGGGGAGAGGGAGACCCAGTACTTC
NA	TRBV6-2/TRBV6-3	once	TRBJ2-1	CASSRRQGLDYSGQFF	TGTGCCAGCAGTCGCCGACAGGGACTAGATTACAGTGGGCAATTCTTC
NA	TRBV5-1	NA	TRBJ2-5	CSSLKETQYF	TGTTCCAGCCTTAAAGAGACCCAGTACTTC
NA	TRBV6-2/TRBV6-3	medium-sized	TRBJ2-7	CASSRQESYEQYF	TGTGCCAGCAGTAGACAGGAATCCTACGAGCAGTACTTC
NA	TRBV6-2/TRBV6-3	NA	TRBJ2-1	CASSNPRGISNERFF	TGTGCCAGCAGTAACCCCCGAGGGATATCCAATGAGCGGTTCTTC
TRBD2	TRBV5-1	many	TRBJ2-5	CASSAGLAGGQETQYF	TGCGCCAGCAGCGCCGGACTAGCGGGGGGCCAGGAGACCCAGTACTTC
TRBD1	TRBV11-1	NA	TRBJ2-7	CASSLAGQGGYCEQYF	TGTGCCAGCAGCTTAGCGGGACAGGGAGGGTACTGCGAGCAATACTTC
NA	TRBV6-6	NA	TRBJ1-1	CASNRGPNTEAIF	TGTGCCAGTAATAGGGGCCCGAACACTGAAGCTATCTTT
NA	TRBV7-9	NA	TRBJ2-2	CASNLTASGELFF	TGTGCCAGTAACTTAACGGCTTCCGGGGAGCTGTTTTTT
TRBD2	TRBV4-2	NA	TRBJ2-7	CASSPGRGDYEQYF	TGTGCCAGCAGCCCCGGGAGAGGGGACTATGAGCAGTACTTC
TRBD1	TRBV10-1	many	TRBJ2-5	CASPGQGGETQYF	TGCGCCAGCCCGGGACAGGGTGGGGAGACCCAGTACTTC
NA	TRBV11-3	few	TRBJ2-5	CASSLEGETQYF	TGTGCCAGCAGCTTAGAGGGGGAGACCCAGTACTTC
NA	TRBV4-1	NA	TRBJ2-3	CDSSQDHSTDMQYF	TGCGACAGCAGCCAAGATCATAGCACAGATATGCAGTATTTT
NA	TRBV11-3	NA	TRBJ1-1	CAGSAPGSHTETFF	TGTGCCGGCAGCGCGCCTGGGTCCCACACTGAAACTTTCTTT
NA	TRBV28	NA	TRBJ2-2	CASRGEMGSTGELFF	TGTGCTAGCAGGGGGGAAATGGGCAGCACCGGGGAGCTGTTTTTT
NA	TRBV6-5	once	TRBJ2-5	CPSSAQGEEETQYF	TGTCCCAGTAGTGCCCAGGGAGAGGAAGAGACCCAGTACTTT
TRBD2	TRBV20-1	NA	TRBJ2-1	CSVRATSGLYNEQFF	TGCAGTGTTAGAGCGACTAGCGGGCTATATAATGAGCAGTTCTTC
NA	TRBV11-2	few	TRBJ1-4	CASSQIVTRRSEKLFF	TGTGCCAGCAGCCAAATAGTTACCCGGAGGAGTGAAAAACTGTTTTTT
NA	TRBV29-1	NA	TRBJ2-3	CSVEGGKGATDTQYF	TGCAGCGTTGAAGGCGGGAAGGGGGCTACAGATACGCAGTATTTT